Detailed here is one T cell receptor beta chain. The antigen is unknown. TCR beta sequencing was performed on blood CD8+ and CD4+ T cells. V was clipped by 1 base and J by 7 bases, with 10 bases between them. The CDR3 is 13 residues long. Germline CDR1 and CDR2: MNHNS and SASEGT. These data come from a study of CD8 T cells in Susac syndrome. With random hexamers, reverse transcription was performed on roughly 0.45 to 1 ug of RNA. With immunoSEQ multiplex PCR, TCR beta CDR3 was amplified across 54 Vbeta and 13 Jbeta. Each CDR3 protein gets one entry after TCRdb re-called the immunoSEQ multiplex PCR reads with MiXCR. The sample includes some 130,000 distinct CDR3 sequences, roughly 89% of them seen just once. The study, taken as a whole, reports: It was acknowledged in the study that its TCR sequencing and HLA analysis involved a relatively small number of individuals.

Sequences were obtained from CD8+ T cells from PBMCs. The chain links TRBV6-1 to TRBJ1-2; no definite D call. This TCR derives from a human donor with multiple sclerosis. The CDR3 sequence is CASSEDRALGYTF. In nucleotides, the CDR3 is TGTGCCAGCAGTGAAGACAGAGCCCTTGGCTACACCTTC.